The entry below describes one T cell receptor (beta chain). Its antigen is unknown. V lost 5 bases and J lost 3, with 14 bases in between. This CDR3 has 14 amino acids. Germline V gene sequence: CDR1 SGHTA, CDR2 FQGNSA. The TCR beta library used iRepertoire HTBI primers with Arm-PCR amplification of CDR3. TCRdb ran MiXCR on the multiplex PCR reads and lists one entry per CDR3 protein. Of about 300,000 distinct CDR3 sequences in the sample, around 23% were seen once. This sample was taken from a study of regulatory T cells in long-lasting Graves disease. Points from the study as a whole: Persistent cases favored TRBV28, TRBJ1-2 and TRBJ2-5. In persistent patients, shared public clonotypes (more than 2,500) outnumbered those in new patients (around 1,000).

The time point denotes: persistent/refractory GD, antithyroid drugs over 5 years with positive TRAb. PBMCs provided the RNA from which the TCR library was made. The specimen was peripheral blood mononuclear cells (PBMCs), collected when the disease was refractory, from a patient treated with antithyroid drugs. V and J are TRBV7-2 and TRBJ2-7; D is possibly TRBD1 (6 bases). The receptor comes from a female donor with Graves disease. CDR3 sequence reads: CASSPGAGRYEQYF. The CDR3 nucleotides read TGTGCCAGCAGCCCAGGGGCAGGGCGCTACGAGCAGTACTTC.